The clone carrying this TCR beta chain was observed many times. The antigen is undetermined. The data derive from a study of T-cell reconstitution after alpha-beta-depleted transplantation in children. As it was prepared, the TCRbeta library received unique molecular identifiers. TCRdb processed the PCR reads anew with MiXCR; each CDR3 protein has one entry. The table has approximately 270,000 distinct CDR3 sequences, 20% to 30% seen once; the top ten hold roughly 5%. The CDR3 has 12 amino acids. Germline V lookup: CDR1 ENHRY, CDR2 SYGVKD. The V end lost 3 bases, the J end lost 5 bases, and 7 bases lay between the germline ends. General study findings and limits: Approximately two months post-transplant, alpha-beta T cells reportedly originated from several hundred expanded graft clones. At one year after transplant, newly produced T cells mostly accounted for T-cell counts and diversity.

This sample comprised PBMCs, mostly from graft donor cells, obtained 360 days after TCRalphabeta/CD19-depleted stem cell transplant. The source is a female patient aged 2-9 years who had a stem cell transplant for congenital amegakaryocytic thrombocytopenia, so the T cells may come from the graft donor. The gene calls are TRBV10-3 and TRBJ2-5; D possibly corresponds to TRBD2 (5 bases). CDR3 nucleotide sequence: TGTGCCATCAGTGAAACGGGGGAGACCCAGTACTTC. This encodes CAISETGETQYF.